The next 21 T cell receptor beta chains were all read from a single sample in a study of T cell responses to AZD1222 COVID-19 vaccine. Sequencing used immunoSEQ multiplex PCR; TCRdb keeps in-frame clones, though not all of them. Found here are approximately 150,000 clones, more than 90% of them singletons; the top ten hold roughly 1.6%. Specimen: peripheral blood, collected on day 0 of AZD1222 vaccination. The source is an adult in good health.

This chain uses TRBV10-1 with TRBJ1-1; 9 bases fit TRBD1. The trim removed 3 bases at V and 5 bases at J, leaving 1 base unmatched. CDR1 and CDR2 from the germline V gene are WNHNN and SYGVQD (reference sequence). The CDR3 extends over 13 amino acids. The CDR3 sequence: CASSEQGATEAFF. The DNA of the CDR3 is TGCGCCAGCAGTGAACAGGGGGCGACTGAAGCTTTCTTT.

The V and J genes are TRBV5-4 and TRBJ2-7; a possible D gene is TRBD1 (6 bases). V was cut by 0 bases and J by 0 bases, with 10 bases left in between. This CDR3 has 15 residues. Germline lookup yields CDR1 SGHNT and CDR2 YYREEE (reference sequence). In DNA form, the CDR3 reads TGTGCCAGCAGCTTGGTGTCAGGGGACTCCTACGAGCAGTACTTC. Residues: CASSLVSGDSYEQYF.

With regard to this clone: At one end, the junction sequence differs from germline, possibly due to a read error. J is TRBJ1-2 and V is TRBV7-3; no firm D call. Germline CDR1 is SGHTA and CDR2 is FQGTGA. The CDR3 is made up of 15 amino acids. The CDR3 DNA follows: TGTGCCAGCAACTTAGGGCCAGAGAGAAACTATGGCTACACCTTC. As protein: CASNLGPERNYGYTF.

This sequence joins TRBV6-5 and TRBJ1-5; the D gene is possibly TRBD1 (5 bases). From germline, CDR1 is MNHEY and CDR2 SVGAGI. V dropped 2 bases and J dropped 5 bases, with 13 bases sitting between them. CDR3 length: 15 amino acids. This CDR3 reads CASSYRGGQDQPQHF. CDR3 nucleotides: TGTGCCAGCAGTTACCGGGGGGGTCAGGATCAGCCCCAGCATTTT.

V usage is TRBV20-1 and J usage is TRBJ2-5, with D maybe TRBD1 (5 bases). Looked up from germline, CDR1 is DFQATT and CDR2 is SNEGSKA (reference sequence). Trimming took off 3 bases at V and 4 bases at J, with 12 bases between the two ends. This CDR3 region has 13 residues. This CDR3 reads CSASRQRLETQYF. The CDR3 DNA follows: TGCAGTGCTAGTAGACAGAGATTAGAGACCCAGTACTTC.

About this clone: Other DNA sequences in the sample encode the same CDR3. The chain is built from TRBV2 and TRBJ2-7, with D possibly matching TRBD2 (6 bases). The germline V and J ends were trimmed by 3 bases and 4 bases, with 13 bases remaining between them. The CDR3 has 14 amino acids. Germline CDR1 reads SNHLY; CDR2 reads FYNNEI. The CDR3 sequence: CASSDRDSIYEQYF. The CDR3 nucleotides read TGTGCCAGCAGTGACCGGGACTCAATTTACGAGCAGTACTTC.

J is TRBJ1-2 and V is TRBV19; D is perhaps TRBD1 (5 bases). Germline lookup yields CDR1 LNHDA and CDR2 SQIVND (reference sequence). The ends were cut back, 1 base at V and 4 bases at J, with 13 bases in the middle. The CDR3 is 15 amino acids. The CDR3 DNA reads TGTGCCAGTAGTATAGGATTGCCGAGGGGCTATGGCTACACCTTC. Encoded protein: CASSIGLPRGYGYTF.

The chain links TRBV9 to TRBJ2-1; possible D gene TRBD2, 5 bases. V was trimmed by 0 bases and J by 4 bases, leaving 14 bases between them. The germline V gene has CDR1 SGDLS and CDR2 YYNGEE. This CDR3 has 16 residues. This CDR3 is CASSVENSWRYNEQFF. The CDR3 DNA sequence: TGTGCCAGCAGCGTAGAGAATAGCTGGAGGTACAATGAGCAGTTCTTC.

This chain connects TRBV7-9 to TRBJ2-5, with 7 bases lining up with TRBD1. Losses at the gene ends were 5 bases for V and 2 bases for J; bases not matched to a gene: 8. In germline, CDR1 is SEHNR, CDR2 FQNEAQ (reference sequence). This CDR3 is built from 15 residues. CDR3 nucleotide sequence: TGTGCCAGCAGCCCGACAGGGCCCAATCAAGAGACCCAGTACTTC. Protein: CASSPTGPNQETQYF. The complete variable domain, with remaining parts taken from reference TRBV7-9 and TRBJ2-5, reads DTGVSQNPRHKITKRGQNVTFRCDPISEHNRLYWYRQTLGQGPEFLTYFQNEAQLEKSRLLSDRFSAERPKGSFSTLEIQRTEQGDSAMYLCASSPTGPNQETQYFGPGTRLLVL.

This chain links TRBV7-2 with TRBJ2-4, with D possibly being TRBD1 or TRBD2 (5 bases each). Germline V gene data show CDR1 as SGHTA and CDR2 as FQGNSA. This CDR3 is 14 amino acids long. Trimming removed 4 bases from V and 6 bases from J, with 13 bases in between. CDR3 loop: CASSSSTAANIQYF. The DNA for the CDR3 is TGTGCCAGCAGCTCCTCGACAGCGGCAAACATTCAGTACTTC.

This sequence joins TRBV19 and TRBJ1-2; a weak D match, TRBD1 (5 bases). The V gene's germline CDR1 is LNHDA and CDR2 SQIVND (reference sequence). CDR3 size: 12 residues. Between the trimmed V and J ends, which lost 6 bases and 5 bases, there was a span of 10 bases. The CDR3 DNA reads as TGTGCCAGTAGAAATTCAGGGTATGGCTACACCTTC. Amino acids: CASRNSGYGYTF.

The chain recombines TRBV18 with TRBJ1-1, with a tentative D call TRBD1 (5 bases). The CDR3 loop spans 15 amino acids. Trimming left V 3 bases short and J 0 bases short, with 11 bases between. Per germline, CDR1 KGHSH and CDR2 LQKENI. In nucleotides, the CDR3 is TGTGCCAGCTCACCTGGGACGGCAATGAACACTGAAGCTTTCTTT. Translated: CASSPGTAMNTEAFF.

The rearrangement joins TRBV15 to TRBJ2-5, with D possibly being TRBD1 (5 bases). This CDR3 spans 15 amino acids. Trimming removed 0 bases at V and 1 base at J, with 9 bases between. Germline CDR1 and CDR2: LNHNV and YYDKDF (reference sequence). CDR3 amino acids: CATSRDRGRQETQYF. The CDR3 nucleotides are TGTGCCACCAGCAGAGATAGGGGCCGCCAAGAGACCCAGTACTTC.

The rearrangement uses TRBV5-1 and TRBJ2-7, with TRBD2 identical over 12 bases. Trimming at V came to 4 bases and at J to 6 bases, leaving 14 bases not matched to a gene. This CDR3 comprises 17 residues. Germline CDR1 reads SGHRS; CDR2 reads YFSETQ. The CDR3 nucleotides are TGCGCCAGCAGCCCCCGAATACTAGCGGGAGGAGCGGTCGAGCAGTACTTC. It translates to CASSPRILAGGAVEQYF.

This chain joins TRBV25-1 and TRBJ1-6; TRBD1 agrees at 8 bases. The germline V gene has CDR1 MGHDK and CDR2 SYGVNS. The CDR3 contains 14 residues. V was clipped by 6 bases and J by 10 bases; unmatched bases: 8. The CDR3 coding sequence is TGTGCCAGCAGATCGACAGGGGTGGGCTCACCCCTCCACTTT. Translating gives CASRSTGVGSPLHF.

In this sample, this clone turned up once. The gene calls are TRBV5-1 and TRBJ1-1; D gene ambiguous. Germline CDR1 SGHRS, CDR2 YFSETQ. V lost 2 bases and J lost 1, with 9 bases in between. CDR3 length equals 14 residues. CDR3 sequence reads: CASSFLGGNTEAFF. In DNA, the CDR3 is TGCGCCAGCAGCTTCCTGGGTGGGAACACTGAAGCTTTCTTT.

The J gene is TRBJ2-1, the V gene TRBV28, with 16 bases aligning to TRBD2. CDR1 is MDHEN and CDR2 is SYDVKM in the germline V gene. The junction had 1 base not matched to a gene; V was cut back by 1 base and J by 10 bases. This CDR3 spans 15 amino acids. The CDR3 nucleotides are TGTGCCAGCAGTTTATTGGGACTAGCGGGGGGGGAGCAGTTCTTC. This gives the protein CASSLLGLAGGEQFF.

The rearrangement uses TRBV6-5 and TRBJ1-6; a weak D match, TRBD1 (5 bases). The CDR3 extends over 14 amino acids. CDR1 and CDR2 (germline): MNHEY, SVGAGI. V gave up 4 bases and J gave up 2 bases, with 6 bases separating them. The CDR3 reads CASSLGPYNSPLHF. The CDR3 DNA reads TGTGCCAGCAGTTTGGGGCCCTATAATTCACCCCTCCACTTT.

The CDR3 DNA reads as TGTGCCAGCAGCTTGAACAGGGGGCAGGTGGGCTATGGCTACACCTTC. Protein product: CASSLNRGQVGYGYTF. The chain couples TRBV5-5 to TRBJ1-2, with 9 bases matching TRBD1. Germline loops: CDR1 SGHKS, CDR2 YYEKEE (reference sequence). J gave up 4 bases and V 1 base, and 8 bases lay outside the gene matches. CDR3 length: 16 amino acids.

V gene TRBV6-4 combines with J gene TRBJ1-5; D call uncertain. The V gene's germline CDR1 is MRHNA and CDR2 SNTAGT. The length of the CDR3 is 16 residues. V dropped 1 base and J dropped 6 bases, with 16 bases sitting between them. The CDR3 nucleotides read TGTGCCAGCAGTGACTTACAGAGACACCCGGGTCAGCCCCAGCATTTT. Translated: CASSDLQRHPGQPQHF.

The chain combines TRBV3-1 (or the pseudogene TRBV3-2) with TRBJ2-4; D gene unclear. CDR1 LGHDT and CDR2 YNNKEL come from the germline V gene (reference sequence). With 2 bases removed from V and 0 bases from J, the gap between germline ends came to 5 bases. This CDR3 has 14 residues. The CDR3 region is CASSQRVAKNIQYF. The CDR3 DNA follows: TGTGCCAGCAGCCAAAGGGTAGCCAAAAACATTCAGTACTTC.